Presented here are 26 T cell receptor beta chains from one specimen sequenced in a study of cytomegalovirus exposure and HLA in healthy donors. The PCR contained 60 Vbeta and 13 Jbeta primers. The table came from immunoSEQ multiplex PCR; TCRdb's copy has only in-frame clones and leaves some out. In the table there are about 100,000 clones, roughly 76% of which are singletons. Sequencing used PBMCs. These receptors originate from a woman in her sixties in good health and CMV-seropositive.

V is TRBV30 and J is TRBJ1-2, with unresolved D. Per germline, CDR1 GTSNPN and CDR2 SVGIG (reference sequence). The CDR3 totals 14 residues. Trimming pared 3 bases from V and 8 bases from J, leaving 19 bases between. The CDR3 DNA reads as TGTGCCTGGAGCCCGAATACAGAGTTATCGGGCTACACCTTC. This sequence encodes CAWSPNTELSGYTF. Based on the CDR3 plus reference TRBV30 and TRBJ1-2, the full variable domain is SQTIHQWPATLVQPVGSPLSLECTVEGTSNPNLYWYRQAAGRGLQLLFYSVGIGQISSEVPQNLSASRPQDRQFILSSKKLLLSDSGFYLCAWSPNTELSGYTFGSGTRLTVV.

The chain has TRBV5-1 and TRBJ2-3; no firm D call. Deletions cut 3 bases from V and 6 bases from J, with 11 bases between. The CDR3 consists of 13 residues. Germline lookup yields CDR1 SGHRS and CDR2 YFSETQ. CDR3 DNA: TGCGCCAGCAGCTCCGATTGGGCGGATACGCAGTATTTT. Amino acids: CASSSDWADTQYF.

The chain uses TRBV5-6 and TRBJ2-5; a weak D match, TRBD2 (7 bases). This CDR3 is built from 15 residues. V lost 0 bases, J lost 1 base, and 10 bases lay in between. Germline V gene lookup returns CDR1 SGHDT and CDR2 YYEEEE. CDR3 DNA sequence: TGTGCCAGCAGCTTGGCCGGGGGGCCCCAAGAGACCCAGTACTTC. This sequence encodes CASSLAGGPQETQYF. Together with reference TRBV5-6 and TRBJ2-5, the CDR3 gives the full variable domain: DAGVTQSPTHLIKTRGQQVTLRCSPKSGHDTVSWYQQALGQGPQFIFQYYEEEERQRGNFPDRFSGHQFPNYSSELNVNALLLGDSALYLCASSLAGGPQETQYFGPGTRLLVL.

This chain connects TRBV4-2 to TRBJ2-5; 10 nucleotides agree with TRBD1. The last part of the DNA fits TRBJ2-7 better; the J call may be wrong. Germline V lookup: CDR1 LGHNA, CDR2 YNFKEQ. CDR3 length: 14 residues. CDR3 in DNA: TGTGCCAGCAGCCACGGACAGGGGGGCTACGAGCAGTACTTC. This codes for CASSHGQGGYEQYF.

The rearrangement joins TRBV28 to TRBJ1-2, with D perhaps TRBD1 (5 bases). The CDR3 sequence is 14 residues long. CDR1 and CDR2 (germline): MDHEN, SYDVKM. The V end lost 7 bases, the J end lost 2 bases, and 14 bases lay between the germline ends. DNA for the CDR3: TGTGCCAGCACCCTGTCCGGGGGGAACTATGGCTACACCTTC. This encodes CASTLSGGNYGYTF.

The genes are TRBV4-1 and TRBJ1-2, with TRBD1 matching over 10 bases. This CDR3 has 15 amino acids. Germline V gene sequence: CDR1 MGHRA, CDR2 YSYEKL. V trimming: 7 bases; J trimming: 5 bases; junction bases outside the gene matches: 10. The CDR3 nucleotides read TGCGCCAGCACGCAAGTCGGACAGGGGGTTTATGGCTACACCTTC. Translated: CASTQVGQGVYGYTF.

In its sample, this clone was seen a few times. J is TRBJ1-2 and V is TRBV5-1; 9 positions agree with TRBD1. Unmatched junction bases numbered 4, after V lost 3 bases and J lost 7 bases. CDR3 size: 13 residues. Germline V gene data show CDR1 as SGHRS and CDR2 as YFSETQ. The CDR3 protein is CASSWGQGSGYTF. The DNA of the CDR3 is TGCGCCAGCAGCTGGGGACAGGGTAGTGGCTACACCTTC. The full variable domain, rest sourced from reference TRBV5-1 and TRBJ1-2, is KAGVTQTPRYLIKTRGQQVTLSCSPISGHRSVSWYQQTPGQGLQFLFEYFSETQRNKGNFPGRFSGRQFSNSRSEMNVSTLELGDSALYLCASSWGQGSGYTFGSGTRLTVV.

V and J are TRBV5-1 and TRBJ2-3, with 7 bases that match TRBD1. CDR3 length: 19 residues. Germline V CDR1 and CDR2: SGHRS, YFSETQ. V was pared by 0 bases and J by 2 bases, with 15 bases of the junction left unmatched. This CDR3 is CASSLAAMASQGDTDTQYF. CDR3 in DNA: TGCGCCAGCAGCTTGGCCGCGATGGCCAGCCAGGGGGACACAGATACGCAGTATTTT.

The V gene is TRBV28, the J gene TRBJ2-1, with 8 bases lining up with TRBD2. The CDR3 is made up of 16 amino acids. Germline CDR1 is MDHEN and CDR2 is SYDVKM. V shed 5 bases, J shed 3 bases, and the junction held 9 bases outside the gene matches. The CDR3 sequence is CASSPNLAGGYNEQFF. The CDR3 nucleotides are TGTGCCAGCAGTCCAAACCTAGCGGGCGGCTACAATGAGCAGTTCTTC.

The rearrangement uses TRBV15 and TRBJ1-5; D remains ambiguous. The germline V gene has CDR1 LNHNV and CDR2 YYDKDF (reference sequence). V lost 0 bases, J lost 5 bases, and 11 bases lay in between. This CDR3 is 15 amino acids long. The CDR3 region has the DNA TGTGCCACCAGCAGAGATACGGAGGGTCATCAGCCCCAGCATTTT. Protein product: CATSRDTEGHQPQHF.

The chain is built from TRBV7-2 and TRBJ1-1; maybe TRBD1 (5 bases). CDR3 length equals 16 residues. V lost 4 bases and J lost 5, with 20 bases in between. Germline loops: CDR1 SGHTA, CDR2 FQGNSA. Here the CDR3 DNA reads TGTGCCAGCAGCTGGGGCCCACCTGCGACCGGGACTGAAGCTTTCTTT. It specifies CASSWGPPATGTEAFF.

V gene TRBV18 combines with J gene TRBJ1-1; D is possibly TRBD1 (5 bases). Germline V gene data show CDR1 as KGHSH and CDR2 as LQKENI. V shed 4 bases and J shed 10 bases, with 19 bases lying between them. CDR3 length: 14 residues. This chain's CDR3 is CASSLQDNGAGAFF. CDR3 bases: TGTGCCAGCTCACTTCAGGACAATGGGGCTGGAGCTTTCTTT.

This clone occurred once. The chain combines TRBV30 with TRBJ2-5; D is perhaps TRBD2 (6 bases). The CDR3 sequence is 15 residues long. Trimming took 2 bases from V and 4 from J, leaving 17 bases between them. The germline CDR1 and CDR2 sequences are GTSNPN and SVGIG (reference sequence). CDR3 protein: CAWSSRGWIGETQYF. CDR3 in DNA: TGTGCCTGGAGTTCTCGGGGGTGGATAGGAGAGACCCAGTACTTC. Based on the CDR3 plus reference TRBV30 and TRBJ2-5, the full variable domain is SQTIHQWPATLVQPVGSPLSLECTVEGTSNPNLYWYRQAAGRGLQLLFYSVGIGQISSEVPQNLSASRPQDRQFILSSKKLLLSDSGFYLCAWSSRGWIGETQYFGPGTRLLVL.

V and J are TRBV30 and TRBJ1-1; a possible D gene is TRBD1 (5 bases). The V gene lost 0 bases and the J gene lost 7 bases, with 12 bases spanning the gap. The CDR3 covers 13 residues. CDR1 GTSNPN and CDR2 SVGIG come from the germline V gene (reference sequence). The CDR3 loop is CAWSVDARGEAFF. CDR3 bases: TGTGCCTGGAGTGTAGACGCAAGGGGTGAAGCTTTCTTT.

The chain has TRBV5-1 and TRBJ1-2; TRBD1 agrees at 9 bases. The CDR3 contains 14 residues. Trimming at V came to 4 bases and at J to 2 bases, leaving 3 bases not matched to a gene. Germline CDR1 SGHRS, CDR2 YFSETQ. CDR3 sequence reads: CASSLGQGNYGYTF. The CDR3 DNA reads TGCGCCAGCAGCCTAGGACAGGGGAACTATGGCTACACCTTC. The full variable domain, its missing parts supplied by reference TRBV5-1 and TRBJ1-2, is KAGVTQTPRYLIKTRGQQVTLSCSPISGHRSVSWYQQTPGQGLQFLFEYFSETQRNKGNFPGRFSGRQFSNSRSEMNVSTLELGDSALYLCASSLGQGNYGYTFGSGTRLTVV.

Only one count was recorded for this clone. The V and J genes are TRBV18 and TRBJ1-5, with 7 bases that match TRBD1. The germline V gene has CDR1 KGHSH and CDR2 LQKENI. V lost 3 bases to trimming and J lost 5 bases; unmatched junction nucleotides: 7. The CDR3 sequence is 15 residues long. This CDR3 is CASSPATGTYQPQHF. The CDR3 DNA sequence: TGTGCCAGCTCACCGGCGACAGGGACATATCAGCCCCAGCATTTT.

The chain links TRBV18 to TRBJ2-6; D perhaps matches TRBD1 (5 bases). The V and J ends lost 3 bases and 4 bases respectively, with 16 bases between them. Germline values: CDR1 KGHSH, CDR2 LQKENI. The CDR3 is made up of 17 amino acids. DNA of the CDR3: TGTGCCAGCTCACCGGCTGGTACTGGGGCCGGGGCCAACGTCCTGACTTTC. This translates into CASSPAGTGAGANVLTF.

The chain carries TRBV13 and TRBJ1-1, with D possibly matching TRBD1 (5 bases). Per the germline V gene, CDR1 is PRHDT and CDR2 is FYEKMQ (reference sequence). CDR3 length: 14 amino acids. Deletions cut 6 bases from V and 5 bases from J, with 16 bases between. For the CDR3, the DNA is TGTGCCAGCAGTCCAACAGGCCTGGGGACTGAAGCTTTCTTT. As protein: CASSPTGLGTEAFF.

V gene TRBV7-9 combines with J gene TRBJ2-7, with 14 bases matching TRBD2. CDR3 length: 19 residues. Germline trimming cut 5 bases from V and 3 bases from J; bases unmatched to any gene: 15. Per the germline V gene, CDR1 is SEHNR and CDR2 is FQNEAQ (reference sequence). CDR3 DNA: TGTGCCAGCAGCCCCGAGCTGACAGCAGGACTAGCGGGAGGCTACGAGCAGTACTTC. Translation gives CASSPELTAGLAGGYEQYF.

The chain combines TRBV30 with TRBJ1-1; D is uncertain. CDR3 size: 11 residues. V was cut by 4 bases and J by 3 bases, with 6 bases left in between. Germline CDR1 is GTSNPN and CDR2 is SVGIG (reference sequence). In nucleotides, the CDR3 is TGTGCCTGGATTAGAGACACTGAAGCTTTCTTT. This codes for CAWIRDTEAFF. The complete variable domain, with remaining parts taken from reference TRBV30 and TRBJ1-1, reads SQTIHQWPATLVQPVGSPLSLECTVEGTSNPNLYWYRQAAGRGLQLLFYSVGIGQISSEVPQNLSASRPQDRQFILSSKKLLLSDSGFYLCAWIRDTEAFFGQGTRLTVV.

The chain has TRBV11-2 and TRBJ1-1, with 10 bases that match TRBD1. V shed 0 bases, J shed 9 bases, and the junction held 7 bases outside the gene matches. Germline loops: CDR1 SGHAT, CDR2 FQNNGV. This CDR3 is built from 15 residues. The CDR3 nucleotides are TGTGCCAGCAGCTTAGAGGGGGCGACAGGGGGCAAAGCTTTCTTT. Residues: CASSLEGATGGKAFF. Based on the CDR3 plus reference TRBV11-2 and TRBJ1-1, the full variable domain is EAGVAQSPRYKIIEKRQSVAFWCNPISGHATLYWYQQILGQGPKLLIQFQNNGVVDDSQLPKDRFSAERLKGVDSTLKIQPAKLEDSAVYLCASSLEGATGGKAFFGQGTRLTVV.

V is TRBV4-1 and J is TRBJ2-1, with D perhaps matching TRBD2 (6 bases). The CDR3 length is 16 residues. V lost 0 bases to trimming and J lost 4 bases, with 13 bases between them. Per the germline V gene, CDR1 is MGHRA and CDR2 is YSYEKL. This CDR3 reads CASSQDSGEYYNEQFF. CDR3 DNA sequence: TGCGCCAGCAGCCAAGATTCGGGGGAGTATTACAATGAGCAGTTCTTC.

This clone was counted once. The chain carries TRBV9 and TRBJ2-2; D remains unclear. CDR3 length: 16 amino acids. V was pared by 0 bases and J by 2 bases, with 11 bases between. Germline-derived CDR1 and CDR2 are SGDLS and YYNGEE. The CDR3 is CASSVVVDSNTGELFF. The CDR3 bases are TGTGCCAGCAGCGTAGTAGTAGATTCTAACACCGGGGAGCTGTTTTTT.

DNA of the CDR3: TGTGCCAGCAGCGAGACAGGGCGGAACTCCTACGAGCAGTACTTC. It specifies CASSETGRNSYEQYF. The gene calls are TRBV7-9 and TRBJ2-5; 7 bases agree with TRBD1. TRBJ2-7 explains the end of the DNA better; the J call may be wrong. CDR3 size: 15 residues. Germline V gives CDR1 SEHNR, CDR2 FQNEAQ (reference sequence).

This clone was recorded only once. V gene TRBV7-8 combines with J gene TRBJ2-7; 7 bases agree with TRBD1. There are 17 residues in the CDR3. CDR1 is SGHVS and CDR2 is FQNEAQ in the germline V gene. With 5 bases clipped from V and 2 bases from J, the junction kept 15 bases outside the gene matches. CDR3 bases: TGTGCCAGCAGCAGACACGTAGACAGGGCCCCGGCCTACGAGCAGTACTTC. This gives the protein CASSRHVDRAPAYEQYF.

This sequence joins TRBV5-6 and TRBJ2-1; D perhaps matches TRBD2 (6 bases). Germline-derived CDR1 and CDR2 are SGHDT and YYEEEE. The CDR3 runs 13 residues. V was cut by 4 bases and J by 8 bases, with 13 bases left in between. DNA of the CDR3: TGTGCCAGCAGCACTTATTGGGGGGATGAGCAGTTCTTC. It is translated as CASSTYWGDEQFF.